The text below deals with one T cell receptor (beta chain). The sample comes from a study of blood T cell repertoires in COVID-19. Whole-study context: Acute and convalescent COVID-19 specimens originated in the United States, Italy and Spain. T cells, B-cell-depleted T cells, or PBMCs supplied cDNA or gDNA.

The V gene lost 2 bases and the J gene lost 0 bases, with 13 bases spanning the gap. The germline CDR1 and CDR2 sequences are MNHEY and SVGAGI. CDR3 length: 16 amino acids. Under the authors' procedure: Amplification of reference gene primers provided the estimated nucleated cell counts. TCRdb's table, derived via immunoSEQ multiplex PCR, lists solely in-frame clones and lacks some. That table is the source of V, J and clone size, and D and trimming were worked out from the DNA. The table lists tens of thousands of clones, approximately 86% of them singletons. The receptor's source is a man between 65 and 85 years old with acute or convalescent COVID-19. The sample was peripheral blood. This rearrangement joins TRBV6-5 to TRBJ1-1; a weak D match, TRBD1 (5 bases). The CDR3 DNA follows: TGTGCCAGCAGTTACACTCTAGGGGTGGTGAACACTGAAGCTTTCTTT. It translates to CASSYTLGVVNTEAFF.